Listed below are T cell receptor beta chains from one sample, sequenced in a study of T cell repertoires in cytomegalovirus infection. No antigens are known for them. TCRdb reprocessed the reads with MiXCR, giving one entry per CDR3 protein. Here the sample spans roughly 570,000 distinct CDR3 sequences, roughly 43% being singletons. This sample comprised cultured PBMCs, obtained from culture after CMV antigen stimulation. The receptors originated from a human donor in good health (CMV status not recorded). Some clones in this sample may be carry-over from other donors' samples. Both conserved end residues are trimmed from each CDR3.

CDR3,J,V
ATSKTGTGGMALH,TRBJ1-6,TRBV15
ASSKLAAFTDTQY,TRBJ2-3,TRBV27
ASTGTRHNEQF,TRBJ2-1,TRBV7-6
ASSLNIGQWH,TRBJ1-3,TRBV7-2
ASSLQGGDTYEQY,TRBJ2-7,TRBV5-5
AISDPRQAGNTEAF,TRBJ1-1,TRBV10-3
ASTGGGPEAF,TRBJ1-1,TRBV28
ASRKPTGGNTGELF,TRBJ2-2,TRBV12-3/TRBV12-4
ASSLGTMNTEAF,TRBJ1-1,TRBV7-2
ASSPGRGGLNEKLF,TRBJ1-4,TRBV5-4
AISESTGGETQY,TRBJ2-5,TRBV10-3
ASSLYRVRLNTEAF,TRBJ1-1,TRBV28
ATSRVTSDSQETQY,TRBJ2-5,TRBV15
SVPRTNQETQY,TRBJ2-5,TRBV20-1
ASSQRPAGLEGDTQY,TRBJ2-3,TRBV4-2
ASSLYRVRNQPQH,TRBJ1-5,TRBV7-2
ASSPGLFSPYEQY,TRBJ2-7,TRBV6-2/TRBV6-3
ASSLIGNPGKLF,TRBJ1-4,TRBV12-3/TRBV12-4
ASSPLRDRTGELF,TRBJ2-2,TRBV18
ASSPSAQETQY,TRBJ2-5,TRBV28
ASSPGLAGAEAQY,TRBJ2-3,TRBV11-2
ASSISPYEQY,TRBJ2-7,TRBV7-2
ASRWRRGRGKDEQY,TRBJ2-7,TRBV28
ASRRYSEQF,TRBJ2-1,TRBV2
ASSLGIDRQETQY,TRBJ2-5,TRBV7-2
ASASDREIGEAF,TRBJ1-1,TRBV12-3/TRBV12-4
ASSGPPPYEQY,TRBJ2-7,TRBV6-6
ASQAGWGDKNIQY,TRBJ2-4,TRBV6-1
ASRTSGSGWGNEQF,TRBJ2-1,TRBV7-3
ASSHLRNEQF,TRBJ2-1,TRBV7-9
ASSLGWGGLRETQY,TRBJ2-5,TRBV7-8
ASSPPPGKLF,TRBJ1-4,TRBV3-1
ATLGGGELF,TRBJ2-2,TRBV27
ASSPDRTEDTQY,TRBJ2-3,TRBV7-9
ASSEMVFSGHNQPQH,TRBJ1-5,TRBV6-1
ASSETSRRTDTQY,TRBJ2-3,TRBV7-8
ASSLVTGGLDANEQF,TRBJ2-1,TRBV5-1
SAPLEGVETQY,TRBJ2-5,TRBV20-1
SANRGALDEQF,TRBJ2-1,TRBV20-1
SAETGQTLNYGYT,TRBJ1-2,TRBV20-1
SVPTEASTEAF,TRBJ1-1,TRBV29-1
ASSLEDGRFYGYT,TRBJ1-2,TRBV7-9
ASSVAGGPITNYGYT,TRBJ1-2,TRBV28
ASSHRPNEQF,TRBJ2-1,TRBV4-1
ASSQRGTYEQY,TRBJ2-7,TRBV7-2
ASSYFVGSYEQY,TRBJ2-7,TRBV6-6